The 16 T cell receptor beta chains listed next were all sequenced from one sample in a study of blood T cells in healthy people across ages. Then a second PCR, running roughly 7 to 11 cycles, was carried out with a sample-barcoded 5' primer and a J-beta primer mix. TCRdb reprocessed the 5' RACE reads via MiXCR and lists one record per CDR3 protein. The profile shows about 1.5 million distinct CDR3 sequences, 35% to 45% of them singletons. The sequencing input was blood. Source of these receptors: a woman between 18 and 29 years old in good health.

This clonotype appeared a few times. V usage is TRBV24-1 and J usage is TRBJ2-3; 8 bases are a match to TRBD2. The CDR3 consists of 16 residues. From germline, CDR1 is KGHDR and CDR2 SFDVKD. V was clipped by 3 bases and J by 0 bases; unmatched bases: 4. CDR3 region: CATSDLLAASTDTQYF. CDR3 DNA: TGTGCCACCAGTGATCTACTAGCGGCTAGCACAGATACGCAGTATTTT.

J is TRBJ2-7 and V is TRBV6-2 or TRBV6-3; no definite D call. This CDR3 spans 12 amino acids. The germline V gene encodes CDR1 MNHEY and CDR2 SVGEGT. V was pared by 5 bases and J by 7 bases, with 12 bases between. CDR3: CASSPGLWEQYF. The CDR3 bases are TGTGCCAGCAGTCCCGGCCTCTGGGAGCAGTACTTC.

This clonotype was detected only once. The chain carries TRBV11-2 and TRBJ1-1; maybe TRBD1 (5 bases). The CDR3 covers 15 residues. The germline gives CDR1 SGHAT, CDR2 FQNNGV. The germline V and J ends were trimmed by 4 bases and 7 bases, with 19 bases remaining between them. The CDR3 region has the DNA TGTGCCAGCAGCTCCGACCGGGACGGACATAGTGAAGCTTTCTTT. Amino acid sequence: CASSSDRDGHSEAFF. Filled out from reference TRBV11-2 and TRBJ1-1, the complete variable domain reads EAGVAQSPRYKIIEKRQSVAFWCNPISGHATLYWYQQILGQGPKLLIQFQNNGVVDDSQLPKDRFSAERLKGVDSTLKIQPAKLEDSAVYLCASSSDRDGHSEAFFGQGTRLTVV.

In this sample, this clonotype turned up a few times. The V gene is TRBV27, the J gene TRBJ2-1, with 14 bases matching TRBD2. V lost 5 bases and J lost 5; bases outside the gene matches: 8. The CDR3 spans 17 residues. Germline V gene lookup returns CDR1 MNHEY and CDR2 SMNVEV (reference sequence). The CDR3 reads CASSPLTSGRADNEQFF. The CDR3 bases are TGTGCCAGCAGTCCCCTGACTAGCGGGAGGGCGGACAATGAGCAGTTCTTC.

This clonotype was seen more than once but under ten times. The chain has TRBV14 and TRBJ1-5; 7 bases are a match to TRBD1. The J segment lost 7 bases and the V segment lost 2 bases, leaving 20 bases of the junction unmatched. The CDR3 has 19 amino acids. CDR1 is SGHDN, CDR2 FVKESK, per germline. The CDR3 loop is CASSQYPPRRQGGDQPQHF. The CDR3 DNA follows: TGTGCCAGCAGCCAATACCCTCCCCGCAGACAGGGCGGAGACCAGCCCCAGCATTTT.

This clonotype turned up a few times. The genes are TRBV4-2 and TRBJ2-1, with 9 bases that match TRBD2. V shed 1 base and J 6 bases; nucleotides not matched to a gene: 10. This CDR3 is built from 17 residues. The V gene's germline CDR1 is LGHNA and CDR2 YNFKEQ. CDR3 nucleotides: TGTGCCAGCAGCCAAGGTCCGATGGCGGGGGGGCTCAATGAGCAGTTCTTC. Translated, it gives CASSQGPMAGGLNEQFF.

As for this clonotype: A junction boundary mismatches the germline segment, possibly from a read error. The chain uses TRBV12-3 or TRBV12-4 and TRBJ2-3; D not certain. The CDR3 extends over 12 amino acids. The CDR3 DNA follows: TGTGATGGCAGTGTAGGAACAGATGCGCAGTATTTT. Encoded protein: CDGSVGTDAQYF.

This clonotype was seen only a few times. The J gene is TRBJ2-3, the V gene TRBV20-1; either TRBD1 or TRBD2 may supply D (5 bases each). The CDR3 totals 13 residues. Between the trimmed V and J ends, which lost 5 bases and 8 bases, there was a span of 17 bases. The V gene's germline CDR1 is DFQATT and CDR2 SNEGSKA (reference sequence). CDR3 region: CSAPGSWLGTQYF. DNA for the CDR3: TGCAGTGCTCCAGGGAGTTGGTTGGGTACGCAGTATTTT.

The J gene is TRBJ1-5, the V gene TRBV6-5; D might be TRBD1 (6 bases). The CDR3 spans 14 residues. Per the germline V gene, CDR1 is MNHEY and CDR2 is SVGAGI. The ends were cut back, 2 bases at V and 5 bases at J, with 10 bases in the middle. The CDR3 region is CASSYGAGDQPQHF. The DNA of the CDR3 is TGTGCCAGCAGTTACGGGGCAGGGGATCAGCCCCAGCATTTT.

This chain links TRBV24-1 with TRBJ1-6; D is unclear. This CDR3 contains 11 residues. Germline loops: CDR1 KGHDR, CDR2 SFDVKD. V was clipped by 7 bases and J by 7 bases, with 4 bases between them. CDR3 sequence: CATRANSPLHF. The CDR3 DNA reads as TGTGCCACCAGGGCAAATTCACCCCTCCACTTT.

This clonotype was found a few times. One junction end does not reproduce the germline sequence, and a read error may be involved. The CDR3 loop reads CASTRRGSNQAQHF. The CDR3 DNA reads as TGTGCCAGCACCCGGCGGGGTAGCAATCAGGCCCAGCATTTT. The chain links TRBV6-2 or TRBV6-3 to TRBJ1-5; the D is unclear. Per germline, CDR1 MNHEY and CDR2 SVGEGT. This CDR3 has 14 residues.

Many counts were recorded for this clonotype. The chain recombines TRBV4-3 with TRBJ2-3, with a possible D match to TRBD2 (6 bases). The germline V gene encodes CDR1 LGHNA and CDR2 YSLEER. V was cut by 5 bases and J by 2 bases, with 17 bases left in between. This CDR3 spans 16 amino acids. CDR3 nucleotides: TGCGCCAGCAGCTTACGACTAGAGTTCGTCACAGATACGCAGTATTTT. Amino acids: CASSLRLEFVTDTQYF.

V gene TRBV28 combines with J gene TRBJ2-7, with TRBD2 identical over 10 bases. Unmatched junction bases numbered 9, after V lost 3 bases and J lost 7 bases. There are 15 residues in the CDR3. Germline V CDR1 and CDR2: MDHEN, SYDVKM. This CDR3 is CASSFSSGSLDEQYF. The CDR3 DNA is TGTGCCAGCAGTTTTTCTAGCGGGAGTCTGGATGAGCAGTACTTC.

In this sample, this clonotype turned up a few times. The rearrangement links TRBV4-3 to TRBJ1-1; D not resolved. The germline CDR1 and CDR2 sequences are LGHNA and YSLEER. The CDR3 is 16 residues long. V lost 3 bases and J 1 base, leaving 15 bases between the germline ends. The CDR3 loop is CASSQSVGRENTEAFF. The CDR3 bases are TGCGCCAGCAGCCAGTCAGTCGGACGGGAGAACACTGAAGCTTTCTTT.

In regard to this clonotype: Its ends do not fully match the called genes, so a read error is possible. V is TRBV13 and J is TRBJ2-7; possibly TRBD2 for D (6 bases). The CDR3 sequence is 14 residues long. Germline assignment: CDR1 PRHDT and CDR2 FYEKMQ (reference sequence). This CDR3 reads CAGSLGRLVYEQYF. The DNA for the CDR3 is TGTGCCGGCAGCTTAGGCCGACTAGTCTACGAGCAGTACTTC.

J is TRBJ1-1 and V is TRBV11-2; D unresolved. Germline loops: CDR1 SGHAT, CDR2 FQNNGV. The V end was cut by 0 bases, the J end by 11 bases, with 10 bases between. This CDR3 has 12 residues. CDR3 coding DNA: TGTGCCAGCAGCTTAGATTGGGCAAGTGCTTTCTTT. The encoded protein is CASSLDWASAFF.